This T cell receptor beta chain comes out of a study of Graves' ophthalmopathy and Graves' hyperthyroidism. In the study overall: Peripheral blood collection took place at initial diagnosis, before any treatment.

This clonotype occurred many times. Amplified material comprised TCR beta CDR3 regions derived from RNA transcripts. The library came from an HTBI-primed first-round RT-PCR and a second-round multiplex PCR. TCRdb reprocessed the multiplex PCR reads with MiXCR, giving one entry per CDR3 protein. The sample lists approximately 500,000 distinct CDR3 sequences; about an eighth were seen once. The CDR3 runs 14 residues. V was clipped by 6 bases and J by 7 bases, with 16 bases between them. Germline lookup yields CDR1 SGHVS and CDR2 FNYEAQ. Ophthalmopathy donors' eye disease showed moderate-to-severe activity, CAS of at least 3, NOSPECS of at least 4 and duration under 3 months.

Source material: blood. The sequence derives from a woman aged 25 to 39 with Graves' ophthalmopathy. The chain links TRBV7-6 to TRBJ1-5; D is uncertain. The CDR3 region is CASSASGVGQPQHF. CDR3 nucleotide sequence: TGTGCCAGCAGTGCCAGCGGGGTAGGCCAGCCCCAGCATTTT.